This record covers a single TCR beta chain. Antigen: not known. The data stem from a study of untreated major depressive disorder. Study-wide points: CD4+ T cells from depressed patients used TRBV05-01 (Vbeta 5.1) more often than controls.

Data came from immunoSEQ multiplex PCR; TCRdb stores just in-frame clones and leaves some out. The profile covers about 21,000 clones, with roughly 86% appearing a single time and 0.45% to 0.6% taken by the ten largest. This CDR3 is built from 14 residues. The V and J ends lost 5 bases and 1 base, in that order; junction bases with no gene match: 0. The germline gives CDR1 MNHNS, CDR2 SASEGT. The V call is TRBV6-1, the J call TRBJ2-2, with 8 bases that match TRBD1. This receptor was obtained from a woman aged 40 to 55 in good health. Sequenced input: CD4+ T cells from PBMCs. The CDR3 region is CASSTGGNTGELFF. DNA for the CDR3: TGTGCCAGCAGTACAGGGGGGAACACCGGGGAGCTGTTTTTT.